Included here is one TCR beta chain sequence, with context. The source of the sample is a study of blood T cell repertoires in COVID-19. Sequenced by immunoSEQ multiplex PCR; TCRdb stores in-frame clones only, minus some. The data show 350,000 or so clones, approximately 91% seen once. V was pared by 0 bases and J by 2 bases, with 7 bases between. The CDR3 contains 14 residues. Germline CDR1 SGHNT, CDR2 YYREEE (reference sequence). Sample: PBMCs or T cells enriched from blood (not recorded which). The TCR was taken from a woman aged 25-40 years who had been exposed to COVID-19. V and J are TRBV5-4 and TRBJ2-3; no firm D call. The CDR3 here is CASSLGSYTDTQYF. CDR3 DNA sequence: TGTGCCAGCAGCTTGGGAAGCTACACAGATACGCAGTATTTT.